These 25 T cell receptor beta chains came from one sample sequenced in a study of cytomegalovirus exposure and HLA in healthy donors. Use of 60 Vbeta and 13 Jbeta primers characterized the PCR. Profiled with immunoSEQ multiplex PCR; TCRdb holds only in-frame clones, not every one. Of 150,000 to 200,000 clones in the sample, roughly 85% were seen once. Sequences were obtained from PBMCs. The receptors originated from a woman between 40 and 50 years old in good health and CMV-seronegative.

This chain uses TRBV5-5 with TRBJ2-7, with 7 bases matching TRBD1. With V trimmed by 0 bases and J by 2 bases, 2 bases remained unmatched. The CDR3 covers 14 residues. The germline V gene encodes CDR1 SGHKS and CDR2 YYEKEE (reference sequence). CDR3: CASSLGGGPYEQYF. Here the CDR3 DNA reads TGTGCCAGCAGCTTGGGAGGGGGCCCCTACGAGCAGTACTTC.

V usage is TRBV4-2 and J usage is TRBJ1-1; 7 bases line up with TRBD1. The germline V gene encodes CDR1 LGHNA and CDR2 YNFKEQ. The CDR3 consists of 15 residues. J was trimmed by 1 base and V by 4 bases; bases with no gene match: 6. The CDR3 is CASSRAGTANTEAFF. The CDR3 nucleotides read TGTGCCAGCAGCCGAGCCGGGACAGCGAACACTGAAGCTTTCTTT.

As DNA, the CDR3 is TGCGCCAGCAGCTTGGATGGGACACGCCAGAACACTGAAGCTTTCTTT. Protein: CASSLDGTRQNTEAFF. The chain has TRBV5-1 and TRBJ1-1; tentative D call: TRBD1 (6 bases). The CDR3 totals 16 residues. V was shortened by 0 bases and J by 1 base, with 13 bases between the two germline ends. The V gene's germline CDR1 is SGHRS and CDR2 YFSETQ.

The chain joins TRBV7-3 to TRBJ2-1; 13 nucleotides align to TRBD2. This CDR3 has 16 amino acids. The germline gives CDR1 SGHTA, CDR2 FQGTGA. Germline trimming cut 5 bases from V and 2 bases from J; bases unmatched to any gene: 3. CDR3 amino acids: CASSRGLAGPYNEQFF. The DNA for the CDR3 is TGTGCCAGCAGCCGGGGACTAGCGGGACCCTACAATGAGCAGTTCTTC.

The genes are TRBV15 and TRBJ1-1; D gene ambiguous. The CDR3 loop spans 13 amino acids. Germline V gives CDR1 LNHNV, CDR2 YYDKDF (reference sequence). V was clipped by 8 bases and J by 6 bases, with 16 bases between them. CDR3 sequence: CATATARRAEAFF. The CDR3 DNA sequence: TGTGCCACCGCAACCGCCCGGAGAGCTGAAGCTTTCTTT. Using reference TRBV15 and TRBJ1-1 for the parts outside the CDR3, the full variable domain is DAMVIQNPRYQVTQFGKPVTLSCSQTLNHNVMYWYQQKSSQAPKLLFHYYDKDFNNEADTPDNFQSRRPNTSFCFLDIRSPGLGDTAMYLCATATARRAEAFFGQGTRLTVV.

The V gene is TRBV9, the J gene TRBJ2-3, with 9 bases aligning to TRBD1. This CDR3 is built from 18 residues. The germline V gene has CDR1 SGDLS and CDR2 YYNGEE. With 4 bases clipped from V and 0 bases from J, the junction kept 12 bases outside the gene matches. CDR3 region: CASSLRDRAYPSTDTQYF. In nucleotides, the CDR3 is TGTGCCAGCAGCCTCCGGGACAGGGCCTATCCTAGCACAGATACGCAGTATTTT.

This chain connects TRBV5-6 to TRBJ2-6; D is possibly TRBD2 (6 bases). CDR3 length: 18 residues. V lost 2 bases and J lost 4, with 19 bases in between. Germline values: CDR1 SGHDT, CDR2 YYEEEE. The CDR3 sequence is CASSFGGTGVGGANVLTF. The CDR3 nucleotides are TGTGCCAGCAGCTTTGGTGGGACTGGGGTGGGGGGGGCCAACGTCCTGACTTTC.

J is TRBJ2-7 and V is TRBV6-1; 9 bases line up with TRBD1. CDR1 is MNHNS, CDR2 SASEGT, per germline. V shed 6 bases and J 2 bases; nucleotides not matched to a gene: 5. The CDR3 has 14 amino acids. CDR3 coding DNA: TGTGCCAGCAGCGGGACAGGGAGTCCCTACGAGCAGTACTTC. Its protein product is CASSGTGSPYEQYF.

This chain joins TRBV9 and TRBJ2-2; 10 nucleotides align to TRBD2. The V and J ends lost 0 bases and 7 bases, in that order; junction bases with no gene match: 12. Germline V gene lookup returns CDR1 SGDLS and CDR2 YYNGEE. This CDR3 has 18 amino acids. The CDR3: CASSVAGGSRTSGGELFF. The CDR3 DNA reads as TGTGCCAGCAGCGTAGCTGGTGGGAGTCGGACTAGCGGCGGGGAGCTGTTTTTT.

J is TRBJ2-1 and V is TRBV5-1; TRBD1 matches at 10 bases. The J segment lost 8 bases and the V segment lost 4 bases, leaving 6 bases of the junction unmatched. From germline, CDR1 is SGHRS and CDR2 YFSETQ. CDR3 length: 14 amino acids. The CDR3 sequence: CASSPRQGAYEQFF. As DNA, the CDR3 is TGCGCCAGCAGCCCGCGACAGGGGGCCTATGAGCAGTTCTTC.

This rearrangement joins TRBV25-1 to TRBJ1-1, with D perhaps matching TRBD1 (5 bases). Germline V CDR1 and CDR2: MGHDK, SYGVNS. There are 16 residues in the CDR3. V was cut by 2 bases and J by 4 bases, with 17 bases left in between. Here the CDR3 reads CASSEAGSGGGTEAFF. The CDR3 DNA sequence: TGTGCCAGCAGTGAAGCTGGCAGCGGGGGAGGCACTGAAGCTTTCTTT.

The V gene is TRBV10-3, the J gene TRBJ2-3, with D possibly being TRBD1 (5 bases). CDR1 ENHRY and CDR2 SYGVKD come from the germline V gene. There are 17 residues in the CDR3. V lost 0 bases and J 0 bases, leaving 13 bases between the germline ends. The CDR3 is CAISESIQTASTDTQYF. CDR3 sequence (DNA): TGTGCCATCAGTGAGTCGATACAGACAGCTAGCACAGATACGCAGTATTTT.

V is TRBV19 and J is TRBJ1-1, with 8 bases matching TRBD1. Losses at the gene ends were 3 bases for V and 8 bases for J; bases not matched to a gene: 2. The germline V gene encodes CDR1 LNHDA and CDR2 SQIVND (reference sequence). The CDR3 spans 12 residues. In nucleotides, the CDR3 is TGTGCCAGTAGTATCCGGACAGGGGAAGCTTTCTTT. Amino acid sequence: CASSIRTGEAFF.

CDR3 protein: CASSLGQGGTEAFF. CDR3 nucleotide sequence: TGTGCCAGCAGTTTGGGACAGGGAGGCACTGAAGCTTTCTTT. V is TRBV27 and J is TRBJ1-1; 9 positions match TRBD1. There are 14 residues in the CDR3. V lost 3 bases to trimming and J lost 4 bases; unmatched junction nucleotides: 3. Germline-derived CDR1 and CDR2 are MNHEY and SMNVEV (reference sequence).

This chain links TRBV11-3 with TRBJ1-1; perhaps TRBD1 as D (6 bases). CDR3 length equals 14 residues. Germline loops: CDR1 SGHNT, CDR2 YENEEA. V lost 2 bases and J 3 bases, leaving 10 bases between the germline ends. The CDR3: CASSLLSGDTEAFF. The CDR3 coding sequence is TGTGCCAGCAGCTTACTCTCAGGGGACACTGAAGCTTTCTTT.

This chain joins TRBV11-3 and TRBJ2-2; the match to TRBD1 covers 8 bases. V dropped 5 bases and J dropped 5; count of bases not matched to a gene: 7. Germline assignment: CDR1 SGHNT and CDR2 YENEEA. The CDR3 has 15 residues. The CDR3 DNA follows: TGTGCCAGCAGCCCGGGACAGGCTTCGACCGGGGAGCTGTTTTTT. Translation: CASSPGQASTGELFF.

This chain joins TRBV7-6 and TRBJ2-1; TRBD2 matches 9 bases. CDR1 SGHVS and CDR2 FNYEAQ come from the germline V gene. The CDR3 extends over 16 amino acids. Losses at the gene ends were 3 bases for V and 5 bases for J; bases not matched to a gene: 8. In nucleotides, the CDR3 is TGTGCCAGCAGCTTTCGGCGGGAGGGGTCCCACAATGAGCAGTTCTTC. It encodes CASSFRREGSHNEQFF.

The rearrangement uses TRBV10-2 and TRBJ2-3, with D hard to call. The CDR3 spans 15 residues. Germline V CDR1 and CDR2: WSHSY, SAAADI. V shed 4 bases and J shed 6 bases, with 17 bases lying between them. CDR3 residues: CASSGTPPAGDTQYF. CDR3 in DNA: TGCGCCAGCAGTGGCACCCCACCCGCCGGGGATACGCAGTATTTT.

The chain employs TRBV6-7 and TRBJ2-7, with 8 bases fitting TRBD1. TRBV6-7 falls under the ORF class, with uncertain function. CDR3 length: 15 amino acids. The V segment lost 6 bases and the J segment 3 bases; nucleotides outside the gene matches: 10. CDR3 residues: CASRTIRTGHYEQYF. The CDR3 DNA reads TGTGCCAGCAGAACAATTCGGACAGGGCACTACGAGCAGTACTTC.

The CDR3 DNA reads as TGCGCCAGCAGCCAAGATAATCCCTCTTATGGCTACACCTTC. It is translated as CASSQDNPSYGYTF. The chain joins TRBV4-1 to TRBJ1-2; D remains unclear. This CDR3 spans 14 amino acids. Trimming removed 0 bases at V and 5 bases at J, with 10 bases between. Looked up from germline, CDR1 is MGHRA and CDR2 is YSYEKL.

The rearrangement joins TRBV12-5 to TRBJ1-3, with D unclear. Germline V CDR1 and CDR2: LGHNT, FRNRAP. This CDR3 has 16 residues. V lost 3 bases and J 0 bases, leaving 12 bases between the germline ends. The CDR3 region is CASGFITGRSGNTIYF. Here the CDR3 DNA reads TGTGCTAGTGGTTTTATTACTGGTCGCTCTGGAAACACCATATATTTT. Combining the CDR3 with reference TRBV12-5 and TRBJ1-3 gives the whole variable domain DARVTQTPRHKVTEMGQEVTMRCQPILGHNTVFWYRQTMMQGLELLAYFRNRAPLDDSGMPKDRFSAEMPDATLATLKIQPSEPRDSAVYFCASGFITGRSGNTIYFGEGSWLTVV.

Here the CDR3 reads CASSVTGGYTGELFF. The CDR3 DNA reads as TGTGCCAGCAGCGTAACAGGGGGGTACACCGGGGAGCTGTTTTTT. This chain connects TRBV9 to TRBJ2-2; 8 nucleotides agree with TRBD1. Trimming at V came to 1 base and at J to 3 bases, leaving 2 bases not matched to a gene. CDR3 length: 15 residues. Germline CDR1 and CDR2: SGDLS and YYNGEE.

This chain uses TRBV30 with TRBJ1-6; D not resolved. V lost 4 bases to trimming and J lost 2 bases, with 24 bases between them. Germline V gene data show CDR1 as GTSNPN and CDR2 as SVGIG (reference sequence). This CDR3 contains 19 residues. Written as DNA, the CDR3 is TGTGCCTGGAAAGGCAAGGCGGGTGGGGAGTGGGCCTATAATTCACCCCTCCACTTT. It codes for CAWKGKAGGEWAYNSPLHF.

The sample holds a few counts of this clone. V gene TRBV7-9 combines with J gene TRBJ2-7; 14 nucleotides line up with TRBD2. Looked up from germline, CDR1 is SEHNR and CDR2 is FQNEAQ (reference sequence). J was trimmed by 0 bases and V by 8 bases; bases with no gene match: 9. The CDR3 runs 17 residues. In DNA form, the CDR3 reads TGTGCCAGCGGCGGACTAGCGGGGGGAACTAGCTCCTACGAGCAGTACTTC. This sequence encodes CASGGLAGGTSSYEQYF. The full variable domain, completed using reference TRBV7-9 and TRBJ2-7, is DTGVSQNPRHKITKRGQNVTFRCDPISEHNRLYWYRQTLGQGPEFLTYFQNEAQLEKSRLLSDRFSAERPKGSFSTLEIQRTEQGDSAMYLCASGGLAGGTSSYEQYFGPGTRLTVT.

The rearrangement joins TRBV19 to TRBJ2-3, with 7 nucleotides matching TRBD1. Germline CDR1 LNHDA, CDR2 SQIVND (reference sequence). This CDR3 has 14 residues. J was trimmed by 2 bases and V by 4 bases; bases with no gene match: 3. The CDR3 DNA follows: TGTGCCAGTAGTACGGGGACAGCCACAGATACGCAGTATTTT. Translating it yields CASSTGTATDTQYF.